This T cell receptor beta chain was documented in a study of shared clonotypes between healthy human individuals. About this clone: The antigen remains undetermined.

Germline lookup yields CDR1 MDHEN and CDR2 SYDVKM. The CDR3 extends over 17 amino acids. Findings of the study overall: The study found lower generation probabilities in non-shared clonotypes than in those shared by all four donors.

Clones were read by immunoSEQ multiplex PCR, and TCRdb kept only the in-frame ones, dropping some. The sample carries 2,500,000 or so clones, more than 85% recorded once. The receptor's source is a man between 18 and 35 years old in good health. Some clones in this sample may be carry-over from other donors' samples. The sequenced sample consisted of naive CD4+ T cells from PBMCs. Documented subset: CD45RA+ positively selected. The chain combines TRBV28 with TRBJ2-5; D uncertain. The J call may be mistaken, given a closer DNA end match to TRBJ2-7. The CDR3 DNA sequence: TGTGCCAGCAGTTCCCCCTCGGACCCAAGGAGCTCCTACGAGCAGTACTTC. Its translation: CASSSPSDPRSSYEQYF.